One sample yielded the 26 T cell receptor beta chains listed below, sequenced in a study of post-analysis software for immune sequencing data. The authors incorporated unique molecular identifiers into the TCR beta cDNA libraries. Each CDR3 protein is one row after TCRdb ran MiXCR on the PCR reads. The table includes roughly 730,000 distinct CDR3 sequences, about 27% detected once. Regarding the study as a whole: In patients, TRBV5-6, TRBV5-1 and TRBV20-1 belonged to roughly 5 TRBV segments found more frequently than in controls.

The antigens these receptors bind are not known. The sample taken for sequencing was blood. These receptor sequences come from a girl aged 10 to 17 with multiple sclerosis.

The chain combines TRBV4-1 with TRBJ2-1; 9 bases align to TRBD1. Per germline, CDR1 MGHRA and CDR2 YSYEKL. The CDR3 covers 15 residues. The V segment lost 3 bases and the J segment 8 bases; nucleotides outside the gene matches: 8. The DNA of the CDR3 is TGCGCCAGCAGCCAGACGGGACAGGGTATCCATGAGCAGTTCTTC. It specifies CASSQTGQGIHEQFF.

V and J are TRBV7-2 and TRBJ2-2; unclear D gene. V was shortened by 1 base and J by 3 bases, with 15 bases between the two germline ends. Germline V CDR1 and CDR2: SGHTA, FQGNSA. The CDR3 spans 17 residues. CDR3 DNA: TGTGCCAGCAGCTTAGAAGGCCGGGCCGAGGACACCGGGGAGCTGTTTTTT. Amino acids: CASSLEGRAEDTGELFF.

CDR3 in DNA: TGTGCCAGCAAAACCGGGACAGGGGGCACCGGGGAGCTGTTTTTT. Its translation is CASKTGTGGTGELFF. The chain links TRBV6-1 to TRBJ2-2; 11 positions match TRBD1. There are 15 residues in the CDR3. V shed 7 bases, J shed 4 bases, and the junction held 5 bases outside the gene matches. The germline gives CDR1 MNHNS, CDR2 SASEGT.

The chain is built from TRBV12-5 and TRBJ1-2; D might be TRBD1 (5 bases). Germline loops: CDR1 LGHNT, CDR2 FRNRAP. This CDR3 is 12 amino acids long. With 4 bases removed from V and 10 bases from J, the gap between germline ends came to 13 bases. This CDR3 is CASGSGLDDYTF. In DNA, the CDR3 is TGTGCTAGTGGTTCGGGACTTGATGACTACACCTTC.

The V gene is TRBV6-6, the J gene TRBJ1-1; D is undetermined. The CDR3 has 14 residues. CDR1 is MNHNY and CDR2 is SVGAGI in the germline V gene (reference sequence). Trimming pared 10 bases from V and 1 base from J, leaving 16 bases between. In nucleotides, the CDR3 is TGTGCCAACGGCCCGGCAGGAAGGAACACTGAAGCTTTCTTT. Protein: CANGPAGRNTEAFF.

Comments on this clonotype: At one end, the junction sequence differs from germline, possibly due to a read error. This chain connects TRBV5-1 to TRBJ2-1; 9 bases line up with TRBD2. From germline, CDR1 is SGHRS and CDR2 YFSETQ. The CDR3 runs to 14 residues. The CDR3 protein is CACSLVSGRSEQFF. Here the CDR3 DNA reads TGCGCCTGCAGCTTGGTTAGCGGGAGAAGTGAGCAGTTCTTC.

The V call is TRBV20-1, the J call TRBJ2-5; tentatively, D is TRBD1 (7 bases). The DNA end is more similar to TRBJ2-7, so the J call may be wrong. In germline, CDR1 is DFQATT, CDR2 SNEGSKA (reference sequence). CDR3 length equals 13 residues. The CDR3 here is CSAHQGGALEQYF. The CDR3 coding sequence is TGCAGTGCGCACCAGGGGGGAGCGCTCGAGCAGTACTTC.

The chain links TRBV5-1 to TRBJ2-3, with TRBD2 matching 10 bases. The CDR3 loop spans 14 amino acids. V lost 7 bases, J lost 1 base, and 3 bases stayed unmatched. Germline V gives CDR1 SGHRS, CDR2 YFSETQ. CDR3 loop: CASYGLAGTDTQYF. CDR3 coding DNA: TGCGCCAGCTACGGACTAGCGGGCACAGATACGCAGTATTTT.

V usage is TRBV28 and J usage is TRBJ1-5, with D unresolved. Trimming removed 1 base at V and 3 bases at J, with 13 bases between. CDR3 length: 16 amino acids. Germline assignment: CDR1 MDHEN and CDR2 SYDVKM. CDR3 sequence: CASSLYGDTNNQPQHF. Written as DNA, the CDR3 is TGTGCCAGCAGTTTATATGGTGACACAAACAATCAGCCCCAGCATTTT.

CDR3 loop: CSARAHSGTGGEQFF. The CDR3 DNA follows: TGCAGTGCTAGAGCGCACAGTGGGACCGGTGGTGAGCAGTTCTTC. V usage is TRBV20-1 and J usage is TRBJ2-1; D might be TRBD1 or TRBD2, each matching 5 bases. The CDR3 spans 15 residues. V lost 1 base and J 9 bases, leaving 19 bases between the germline ends. In germline, CDR1 is DFQATT, CDR2 SNEGSKA (reference sequence).

The chain has TRBV20-1 and TRBJ2-7; 7 nucleotides line up with TRBD2. CDR3 length equals 13 residues. V was clipped by 5 bases and J by 3 bases; unmatched bases: 7. The germline V gene has CDR1 DFQATT and CDR2 SNEGSKA (reference sequence). The CDR3 DNA reads as TGCAGTGCTCCGCGGGAGCCGAACTACGAGCAGTACTTC. It is translated as CSAPREPNYEQYF.

V is TRBV4-1 and J is TRBJ2-2, with 7 bases that match TRBD1. The CDR3 is made up of 15 amino acids. Germline V gene lookup returns CDR1 MGHRA and CDR2 YSYEKL. Unmatched junction bases numbered 7, after V lost 4 bases and J lost 5 bases. The CDR3 nucleotides are TGCGCCAGCAGCCTACTGGGACAGCGGACCGGGGAGCTGTTTTTT. Its translation: CASSLLGQRTGELFF.

The chain links TRBV20-1 to TRBJ2-7, with TRBD1 matching over 12 bases. Germline loops: CDR1 DFQATT, CDR2 SNEGSKA (reference sequence). With 5 bases clipped from V and 2 bases from J, the junction kept 4 bases outside the gene matches. This CDR3 spans 14 amino acids. CDR3 protein: CSAGGTGGAYEQYF. In DNA, the CDR3 is TGCAGTGCTGGAGGGACAGGGGGCGCCTACGAGCAGTACTTC.

This clonotype was counted a few times. At one of its ends the junction is not consistent with the germline gene, which may arise from a read error. The rearrangement uses TRBV7-2 and TRBJ1-2; D is undetermined. The germline V gene has CDR1 SGHTA and CDR2 FQGNSA. CDR3 size: 13 residues. CDR3 loop: CASSPTATYGYIF. In DNA form, the CDR3 reads TGTGCCAGCAGCCCTACAGCCACTTATGGCTACATCTTC.

This clonotype turned up a few times. This chain uses TRBV27 with TRBJ1-6, with D uncertain. Per the germline V gene, CDR1 is MNHEY and CDR2 is SMNVEV (reference sequence). With 8 bases removed from V and 13 bases from J, the gap between germline ends came to 12 bases. The CDR3 spans 11 residues. CDR3 protein: CASGARAPLHF. For the CDR3, the DNA is TGTGCCAGCGGCGCCAGAGCGCCCCTCCACTTT.

The CDR3 reads CASSSLAGRITEAFF. CDR3 coding DNA: TGTGCCAGCAGTTCCCTAGCTGGGAGGATCACTGAAGCTTTCTTT. This chain links TRBV6-6 with TRBJ1-1; unclear D gene. Germline V lookup: CDR1 MNHNY, CDR2 SVGAGI (reference sequence). Trimming removed 4 bases at V and 4 bases at J, with 16 bases between. CDR3 length: 15 residues.

The rearrangement links TRBV20-1 to TRBJ2-1; 9 bases are a match to TRBD1. The J call may be incorrect, as the DNA end agrees better with TRBJ2-7. The CDR3 has 13 residues. Germline V lookup: CDR1 DFQATT, CDR2 SNEGSKA (reference sequence). Here the CDR3 DNA reads TGCAGTGCTGGGACAGGGTCCTACAATGAGCAGTACTTC. It yields the protein CSAGTGSYNEQYF.

This clonotype was observed many times. V is TRBV20-1 and J is TRBJ2-7; D unclear. V lost 6 bases to trimming and J lost 2 bases, with 11 bases between them. Germline V gene lookup returns CDR1 DFQATT and CDR2 SNEGSKA (reference sequence). The CDR3 extends over 12 amino acids. In nucleotides, the CDR3 is TGCAGTGCGGGCCCAAAGGCCTACGAGCAGTACTTC. Protein product: CSAGPKAYEQYF.

This sequence joins TRBV20-1 and TRBJ2-1, with 12 bases identical to TRBD2. The J segment lost 8 bases and the V segment lost 6 bases, leaving 11 bases of the junction unmatched. Germline lookup yields CDR1 DFQATT and CDR2 SNEGSKA (reference sequence). There are 15 residues in the CDR3. CDR3: CSALGLAGRLDEQFF. In nucleotides, the CDR3 is TGCAGTGCCCTTGGACTAGCGGGGAGGTTAGATGAGCAGTTCTTC.

V usage is TRBV6-1 and J usage is TRBJ2-4; either TRBD1 or TRBD2 may supply D (5 bases each). V lost 6 bases, J lost 3 bases, and 18 bases lay in between. Germline values: CDR1 MNHNS, CDR2 SASEGT. The CDR3 is made up of 16 amino acids. The CDR3 is CASRMGTSSSKNIQYF. The CDR3 DNA reads as TGTGCCAGCAGGATGGGGACCTCTAGTAGCAAAAACATTCAGTACTTC.

The chain joins TRBV25-1 to TRBJ2-5; possible D gene TRBD1, 6 bases. The CDR3 length is 15 residues. Germline V gene data show CDR1 as MGHDK and CDR2 as SYGVNS. Trimming shortened V by 4 bases and J by 5 bases, and 17 bases separated the two germline ends. The CDR3 reads CASSANRETRETQYF. Written as DNA, the CDR3 is TGTGCCAGCAGTGCCAACAGGGAAACGAGGGAGACCCAGTACTTC.

The chain recombines TRBV12-3 or TRBV12-4 with TRBJ2-5; 7 bases align to TRBD2. The J call may be in error: the DNA end matches TRBJ2-7 better. The CDR3 runs 13 residues. The CDR3 loop is CASKPSGIYEQYF. The CDR3 DNA is TGTGCCAGCAAGCCTAGCGGAATCTACGAGCAGTACTTC.

This chain connects TRBV28 to TRBJ2-1, with 8 bases lining up with TRBD1. This CDR3 has 16 amino acids. Germline CDR1 and CDR2: MDHEN and SYDVKM. The V segment lost 5 bases and the J segment 4 bases; nucleotides outside the gene matches: 10. CDR3 sequence: CASSRPRGPGYNEQFF. The CDR3, as DNA: TGTGCCAGCAGTCGCCCCAGGGGGCCCGGATACAATGAGCAGTTCTTC.

The rearrangement uses TRBV29-1 and TRBJ1-2, with 9 bases identical to TRBD1. The CDR3 has 15 amino acids. Germline CDR1 is SQVTM and CDR2 is ANQGSEA. V shed 7 bases and J 4 bases; nucleotides not matched to a gene: 13. CDR3 coding DNA: TGCAGCGCGAAAGAACAGGGGGCCACTCCCTATGGCTACACCTTC. Translation gives CSAKEQGATPYGYTF.

In this sample, this clonotype turned up a few times. V is TRBV12-3 or TRBV12-4 and J is TRBJ1-1, with D perhaps matching TRBD1 (6 bases). The V end was cut by 5 bases, the J end by 1 base, with 17 bases between. The length of the CDR3 is 16 residues. The DNA for the CDR3 is TGTGCCAGCAGTCCCCGGGACAAAGATGGGAACACTGAAGCTTTCTTT. Amino acids: CASSPRDKDGNTEAFF.

In its sample, this clonotype was seen a few times. This sequence joins TRBV9 and TRBJ2-3; no clear D. The V end lost 2 bases, the J end lost 4 bases, and 5 bases lay between the germline ends. The CDR3 has 12 residues. The germline V gene has CDR1 SGDLS and CDR2 YYNGEE. The CDR3 bases are TGTGCCAGCAGCGTGGATGCAGATACGCAGTATTTT. Amino acid sequence: CASSVDADTQYF.